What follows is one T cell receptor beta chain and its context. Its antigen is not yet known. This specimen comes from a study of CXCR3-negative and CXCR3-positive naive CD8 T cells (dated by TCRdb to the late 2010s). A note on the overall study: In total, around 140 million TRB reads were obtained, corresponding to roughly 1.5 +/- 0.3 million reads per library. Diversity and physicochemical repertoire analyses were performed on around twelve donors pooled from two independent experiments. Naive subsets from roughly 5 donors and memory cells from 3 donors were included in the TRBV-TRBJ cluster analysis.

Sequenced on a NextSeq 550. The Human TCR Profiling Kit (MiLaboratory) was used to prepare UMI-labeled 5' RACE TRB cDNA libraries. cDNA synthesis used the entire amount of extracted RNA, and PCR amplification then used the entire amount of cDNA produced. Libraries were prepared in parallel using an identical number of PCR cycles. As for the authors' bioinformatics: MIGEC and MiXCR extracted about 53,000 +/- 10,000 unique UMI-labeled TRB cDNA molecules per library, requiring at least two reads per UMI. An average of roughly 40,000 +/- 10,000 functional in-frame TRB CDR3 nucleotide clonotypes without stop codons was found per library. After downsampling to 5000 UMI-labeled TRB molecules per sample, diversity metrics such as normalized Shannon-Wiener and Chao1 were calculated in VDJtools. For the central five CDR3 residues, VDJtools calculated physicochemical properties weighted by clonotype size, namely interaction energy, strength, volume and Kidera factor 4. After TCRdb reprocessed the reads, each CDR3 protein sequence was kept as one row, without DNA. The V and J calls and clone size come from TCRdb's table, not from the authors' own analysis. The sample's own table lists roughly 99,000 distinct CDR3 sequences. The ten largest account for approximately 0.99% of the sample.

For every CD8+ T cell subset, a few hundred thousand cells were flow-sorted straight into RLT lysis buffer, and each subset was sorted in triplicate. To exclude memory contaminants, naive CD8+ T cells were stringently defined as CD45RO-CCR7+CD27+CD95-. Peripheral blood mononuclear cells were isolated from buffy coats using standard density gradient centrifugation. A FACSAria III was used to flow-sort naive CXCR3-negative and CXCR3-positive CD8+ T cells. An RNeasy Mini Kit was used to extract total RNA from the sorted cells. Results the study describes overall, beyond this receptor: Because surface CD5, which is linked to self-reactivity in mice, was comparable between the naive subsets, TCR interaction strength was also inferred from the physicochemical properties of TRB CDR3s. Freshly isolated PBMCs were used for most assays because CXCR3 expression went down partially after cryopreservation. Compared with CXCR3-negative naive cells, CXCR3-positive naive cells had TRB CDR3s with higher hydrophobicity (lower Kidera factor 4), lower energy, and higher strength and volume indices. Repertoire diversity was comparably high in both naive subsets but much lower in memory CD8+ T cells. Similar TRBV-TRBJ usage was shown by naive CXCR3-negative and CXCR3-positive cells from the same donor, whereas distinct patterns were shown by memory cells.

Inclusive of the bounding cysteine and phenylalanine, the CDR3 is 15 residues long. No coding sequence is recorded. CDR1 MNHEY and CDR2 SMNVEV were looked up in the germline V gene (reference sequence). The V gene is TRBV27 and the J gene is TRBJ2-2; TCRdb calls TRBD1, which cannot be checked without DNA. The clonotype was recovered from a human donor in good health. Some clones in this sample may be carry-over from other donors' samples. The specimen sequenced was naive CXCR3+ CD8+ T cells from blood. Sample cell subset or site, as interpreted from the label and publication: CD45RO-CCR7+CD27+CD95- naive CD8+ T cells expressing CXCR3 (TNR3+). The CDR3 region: CASSLMAGGTGELFF.